Listed below are T cell receptor beta chains from one sample, sequenced in a study of spatial heterogeneity in lung cancer. TCRdb analysed the 5' RACE reads with MiXCR anew, one entry per CDR3 protein. Found here are 40,000 to 45,000 distinct CDR3 sequences, approximately 6.5% of them singletons; the top ten hold roughly 45%. The specimen was PBMCs, collected at surgery. The origin of the receptors is a female donor with early-stage non-small cell lung cancer. CDR3s include the opening cysteine and the closing phenylalanine or tryptophan. D genes are given only for firm matches. Clone size is given for some rows only: seen once, a few or many times, or a class if the clone is expanded.

CDR3aa	CDR3nt	j_gene	v_gene	d_gene	abundance
CASSLSTSDFTDTQYF	TGTGCCAGCAGTCTATCCACTAGCGACTTCACAGATACGCAGTATTTT	TRBJ2-3	TRBV28	TRBD2	NA
CSALTGAFTDTQYF	TGCAGTGCACTAACAGGGGCCTTCACAGATACGCAGTATTTT	TRBJ2-3	TRBV20-1	TRBD1	many
CASTENPGPTYSGNTIYF	TGCGCCAGCACCGAAAATCCGGGACCAACTTATTCTGGAAACACCATATATTTT	TRBJ1-3	TRBV5-1	NA	NA
CASSSTTGLTDTQYF	TGCGCCAGCAGCTCAACGACAGGGTTAACAGATACGCAGTATTTT	TRBJ2-3	TRBV5-1	TRBD1	few
CASSSRGLNTEAFF	TGTGCCAGCAGTAGCAGGGGGCTGAACACTGAAGCTTTCTTT	TRBJ1-1	TRBV27	TRBD1	NA
CATSDPFGGATDTQYF	TGTGCCACCAGTGATCCTTTCGGGGGGGCCACAGATACGCAGTATTTT	TRBJ2-3	TRBV24-1	TRBD2	many
CASSRTEAGNTIYF	TGTGCCAGCAGTCGAACAGAGGCTGGAAACACCATATATTTT	TRBJ1-3	TRBV12-3/TRBV12-4	NA	few
CASSRQGRSGSPLHF	TGTGCCAGCAGCAGACAGGGTCGGAGTGGTTCACCCCTCCACTTT	TRBJ1-6	TRBV12-3/TRBV12-4	TRBD1	few
CSAVWQNNYGYTF	TGCAGCGCCGTATGGCAGAATAACTATGGCTACACCTTC	TRBJ1-2	TRBV29-1	NA	many
CSVDRVDETQYF	TGCAGCGTTGACAGGGTGGACGAGACCCAGTACTTC	TRBJ2-5	TRBV29-1	NA	many
CASSLPGTVDGEQFF	TGTGCCAGCAGCTTGCCTGGGACGGTCGACGGTGAGCAGTTCTTC	TRBJ2-1	TRBV7-2	NA	many
CASSHLNEQYF	TGTGCCAGCAGCCACCTCAACGAGCAGTACTTC	TRBJ2-7	TRBV3-1	NA	NA
CSAQPAAPTGSTDTQYF	TGCAGTGCCCAGCCAGCGGCGCCGACGGGTTCCACAGATACGCAGTATTTT	TRBJ2-3	TRBV20-1	NA	many
CATRSGGGLIETQYF	TGTGCCACCAGATCCGGGGGCGGTTTGATAGAGACCCAGTACTTC	TRBJ2-5	TRBV3-1	NA	few
CASSPGGALNTEAFF	TGTGCCAGCAGCCCCGGGGGGGCGTTAAACACTGAAGCTTTCTTT	TRBJ1-1	TRBV14	NA	medium-sized
CASSEELAEPYEQYF	TGTGCCAGCAGTGAAGAGTTGGCGGAACCCTACGAGCAGTACTTC	TRBJ2-7	TRBV25-1	NA	few
CASSENTYAGYTF	TGTGCCAGCAGTGAGAACACTTATGCTGGCTACACCTTC	TRBJ1-2	TRBV2	NA	many
CASGLAGSSNEQYF	TGCGCCTCGGGACTAGCGGGGAGCTCTAACGAGCAGTACTTC	TRBJ2-7	TRBV5-1	TRBD2	many
CASSLAPMSGGGYTIYF	TGTGCCAGCAGCTTAGCCCCCATGTCAGGGGGGGGTTACACCATATATTTT	TRBJ1-3	TRBV7-2	TRBD1	few
CASSYQGRVGELFF	TGTGCCAGCAGTTATCAAGGGCGGGTCGGGGAGCTGTTTTTT	TRBJ2-2	TRBV6-5	NA	many
CASSYTTGLETQYF	TGTGCCAGCAGTTACACCACAGGGTTAGAGACCCAGTACTTC	TRBJ2-5	TRBV6-6	NA	many
CASTPWGGESKPRDETQYF	TGCGCCAGCACCCCTTGGGGGGGGGAATCAAAACCTCGCGACGAGACCCAGTACTTC	TRBJ2-5	TRBV23-1	TRBD2	NA
CASSPRGGDTEAFF	TGTGCCAGCTCACCACGGGGGGGAGATACTGAAGCTTTCTTT	TRBJ1-1	TRBV18	NA	few
CASHRENTGELFF	TGTGCCAGCCACAGGGAGAACACCGGGGAGCTGTTTTTT	TRBJ2-2	TRBV12-3/TRBV12-4	NA	many
CASSFDRDTEAFF	TGCGCCAGCAGCTTTGACAGGGACACTGAAGCTTTCTTT	TRBJ1-1	TRBV5-1	TRBD1	many
CASSPSWVYGYTF	TGTGCCAGCAGTCCCAGTTGGGTTTATGGCTACACCTTC	TRBJ1-2	TRBV28	NA	hyperexpanded
CASSSRSRQKNEAFF	TGTGCCAGCAGCTCGCGTTCGAGACAGAAGAATGAAGCTTTCTTT	TRBJ1-1	TRBV7-2	NA	many
CSARDSPNEKLFF	TGCAGTGCTAGGGACAGTCCAAATGAAAAACTGTTTTTT	TRBJ1-4	TRBV20-1	NA	many
CASRELAGASYNEQFF	TGTGCCAGCAGGGAGCTAGCGGGGGCCTCCTACAATGAGCAGTTCTTC	TRBJ2-1	TRBV7-8	TRBD2	many
CSAPLWGSSYNEQFF	TGCAGTGCCCCCTTGTGGGGGAGCTCCTACAATGAGCAGTTCTTC	TRBJ2-1	TRBV20-1	NA	NA
CSVGLAGGQETQYF	TGCAGCGTCGGACTAGCGGGGGGGCAAGAGACCCAGTACTTC	TRBJ2-5	TRBV29-1	TRBD2	many
CASSLVRETQYF	TGTGCCAGCAGCTTAGTAAGAGAGACCCAGTACTTC	TRBJ2-5	TRBV7-2	NA	few
CASSPGHRVSYEQYF	TGTGCCAGTAGCCCGGGACACCGGGTCTCCTACGAGCAGTACTTC	TRBJ2-7	TRBV19	NA	NA
CASSLGLLAGGTSTDTQYF	TGTGCCAGCAGTTTAGGTCTTCTAGCGGGGGGCACTAGCACAGATACGCAGTATTTT	TRBJ2-3	TRBV12-3/TRBV12-4	TRBD2	few
CASSLQQETQYF	TGTGCCAGCAGCCTGCAGCAAGAGACCCAGTACTTC	TRBJ2-5	TRBV6-2/TRBV6-3	NA	many
CASSQLTPHEQYF	TGTGCCAGCTCGCAATTAACGCCCCACGAGCAGTACTTC	TRBJ2-7	TRBV12-3/TRBV12-4	NA	few
CASSQDVGHGYEQYF	TGTGCCAGCAGCCAAGATGTGGGACATGGCTACGAGCAGTACTTC	TRBJ2-7	TRBV14	NA	many
CASSWALTFSPGANVLTF	TGTGCCAGCAGTTGGGCCTTGACCTTCTCCCCTGGGGCCAACGTCCTGACTTTC	TRBJ2-6	TRBV11-2	NA	few
CASSFRDSNEKLFF	TGTGCCAGCAGTTTCCGGGACTCTAATGAAAAACTGTTTTTT	TRBJ1-4	TRBV12-3/TRBV12-4	NA	many
CASSTGLQETQYF	TGTGCCAGCAGCACCGGACTCCAAGAGACCCAGTACTTC	TRBJ2-5	TRBV3-1	NA	NA
CASSPDSAFGGSPLHF	TGTGCCAGCAGTCCCGACAGTGCCTTCGGGGGTTCACCCCTCCACTTT	TRBJ1-6	TRBV28	NA	many
CASSPFGGVDNEQFF	TGTGCCAGCAGCCCGTTTGGGGGGGTAGACAATGAGCAGTTCTTC	TRBJ2-1	TRBV11-3	TRBD2	many
CASLIYLECEQFF	TGTGCCAGCCTTATATACCTTGAGTGCGAGCAGTTCTTC	TRBJ2-1	TRBV6-5	NA	many
CASSEFTGAQPGELFF	TGTGCCAGCAGTGAATTCACAGGGGCCCAACCCGGGGAGCTGTTTTTT	TRBJ2-2	TRBV25-1	TRBD1	NA
CASSSGGTQYF	TGTGCCAGCAGCTCGGGGGGTACGCAGTATTTT	TRBJ2-3	TRBV11-2	TRBD2	NA
CASSLDPHDGELFF	TGTGCCAGCAGCTTGGACCCGCACGACGGGGAGCTGTTTTTT	TRBJ2-2	TRBV3-1	NA	many
CSARTVSRHGYTF	TGCAGTGCGAGGACAGTCTCCAGGCATGGCTACACCTTC	TRBJ1-2	TRBV20-1	NA	NA
CASSQEDGGAGKETQYF	TGCGCCAGCAGCCAAGAAGATGGGGGCGCCGGGAAAGAGACCCAGTACTTC	TRBJ2-5	TRBV4-1	NA	many
CASRYQTGVNEKLFF	TGTGCCAGCCGCTATCAGACAGGGGTTAATGAAAAACTGTTTTTT	TRBJ1-4	TRBV12-3/TRBV12-4	TRBD1	few